The 19 T cell receptor beta chains given below trace back to one sample, sequenced in a study of blood T cell repertoires in COVID-19. Assay used: immunoSEQ multiplex PCR; TCRdb lists only in-frame clones, some missing. Among about 220,000 clones listed, about four fifths were seen once. The sequencing input was peripheral blood. The receptors shown here come from a woman in her twenties or thirties who had recovered from COVID-19.

The chain combines TRBV28 with TRBJ2-2, with TRBD1 as a possible D gene (6 bases). Per the germline V gene, CDR1 is MDHEN and CDR2 is SYDVKM. There are 14 residues in the CDR3. V lost 3 bases to trimming and J lost 6 bases, with 11 bases between them. CDR3 DNA sequence: TGTGCCAGCAGTTTGGCAGGGGTGGCCGGGGAGCTGTTTTTT. Its protein product is CASSLAGVAGELFF. The full variable domain, rest sourced from reference TRBV28 and TRBJ2-2, is DVKVTQSSRYLVKRTGEKVFLECVQDMDHENMFWYRQDPGLGLRLIYFSYDVKMKEKGDIPEGYSVSREKKERFSLILESASTNQTSMYLCASSLAGVAGELFFGEGSRLTVL.

This chain links TRBV10-2 with TRBJ1-6; perhaps TRBD1 as D (5 bases). Trimming removed 8 bases at V and 8 bases at J, with 16 bases between. The CDR3 spans 14 residues. Germline lookup yields CDR1 WSHSY and CDR2 SAAADI. CDR3 amino acids: CASGGTAEDSPLHF. The CDR3 DNA follows: TGCGCCAGCGGGGGGACCGCTGAGGATTCACCCCTCCACTTT.

CDR3 amino acids: CASSSYSGAAGEQYF. Here the CDR3 DNA reads TGTGCCAGCAGCTCGTATTCAGGGGCAGCTGGGGAGCAGTACTTC. The chain recombines TRBV11-3 with TRBJ2-7, with TRBD1 as a possible D gene (6 bases). In germline, CDR1 is SGHNT, CDR2 YENEEA. V lost 4 bases, J lost 7 bases, and 20 bases lay in between. The CDR3 is 15 amino acids.

The V gene is TRBV7-2, the J gene TRBJ2-3, with TRBD2 matching over 11 bases. CDR3 size: 18 residues. The V and J ends lost 4 bases and 0 bases, in that order; junction bases with no gene match: 9. Germline V gene sequence: CDR1 SGHTA, CDR2 FQGNSA. The CDR3 coding sequence is TGTGCCAGCAGCTCCAGCTTTACTAGCGGGAGTAGCACAGATACGCAGTATTTT. This gives the protein CASSSSFTSGSSTDTQYF.

Only one count was recorded for this clone. The V and J genes are TRBV4-1 and TRBJ1-1; maybe TRBD1 (5 bases). Trimming took 4 bases from V and 3 from J, leaving 12 bases between them. The CDR3 has 14 amino acids. Per germline, CDR1 MGHRA and CDR2 YSYEKL. CDR3 in amino acids: CASSLYGTHTEAFF. CDR3 nucleotide sequence: TGCGCCAGCAGCCTTTACGGGACTCACACTGAAGCTTTCTTT.

The chain is built from TRBV28 and TRBJ2-7; D unclear. Germline-derived CDR1 and CDR2 are MDHEN and SYDVKM. This CDR3 has 13 residues. The V and J ends lost 3 bases and 2 bases respectively, with 8 bases between them. The CDR3 nucleotides read TGTGCCAGCAGTTTTACCGCTACCTACGAGCAGTACTTC. Translating it yields CASSFTATYEQYF.

This chain uses TRBV18 with TRBJ2-7, with D uncertain. The germline V and J ends were trimmed by 3 bases and 11 bases, with 20 bases remaining between them. The CDR3 is 14 residues long. Looked up from germline, CDR1 is KGHSH and CDR2 is LQKENI. This chain's CDR3 is CASSPDAPRAIEYF. The CDR3 DNA reads TGTGCCAGCTCACCCGACGCCCCGAGAGCGATCGAGTACTTC.

This clone appeared a few times. The chain recombines TRBV5-1 with TRBJ1-3; TRBD1 is a possible D gene (6 bases). V lost 4 bases and J lost 0, with 11 bases in between. The CDR3 extends over 15 amino acids. Germline V gene sequence: CDR1 SGHRS, CDR2 YFSETQ. The CDR3 coding sequence is TGCGCCAGCAGCCTGGGGGGCATCTCTGGAAACACCATATATTTT. Translated: CASSLGGISGNTIYF. Looking up the rest from reference TRBV5-1 and TRBJ1-3 gives the full variable domain: KAGVTQTPRYLIKTRGQQVTLSCSPISGHRSVSWYQQTPGQGLQFLFEYFSETQRNKGNFPGRFSGRQFSNSRSEMNVSTLELGDSALYLCASSLGGISGNTIYFGEGSWLTVV.

As DNA, the CDR3 is TGTGCCATCAGCCCGGGACAGGAACAGCCCCAGCATTTT. Amino acid sequence: CAISPGQEQPQHF. The rearrangement uses TRBV10-3 and TRBJ1-5; 8 positions agree with TRBD1. Looked up from germline, CDR1 is ENHRY and CDR2 is SYGVKD. The length of the CDR3 is 13 residues. The trim removed 6 bases at V and 7 bases at J, leaving 5 bases unmatched.

This clone was found once. This rearrangement joins TRBV6-6 to TRBJ1-6, with D perhaps matching TRBD1 (5 bases). This CDR3 is 14 amino acids long. Trimming stripped 2 bases from V and 3 bases from J, with 5 bases between. CDR1 and CDR2 (germline): MNHNY, SVGAGI (reference sequence). The CDR3 loop is CASSYRGYNSPLHF. CDR3 DNA sequence: TGTGCCAGCAGTTACAGGGGCTATAATTCACCCCTCCACTTT.

The chain is built from TRBV4-2 and TRBJ1-1, with D uncertain. V lost 1 base and J lost 3, with 6 bases in between. The CDR3 contains 13 residues. Per the germline V gene, CDR1 is LGHNA and CDR2 is YNFKEQ. CDR3 sequence: CASSQALYTEAFF. CDR3 nucleotide sequence: TGTGCCAGCAGCCAAGCGTTATACACTGAAGCTTTCTTT.

The rearrangement joins TRBV19 to TRBJ2-5; 11 nucleotides line up with TRBD2. V dropped 3 bases and J dropped 2; count of bases not matched to a gene: 2. Per germline, CDR1 LNHDA and CDR2 SQIVND (reference sequence). The CDR3 covers 15 residues. The CDR3 sequence is CASSMGTSGQETQYF. The CDR3 DNA reads as TGTGCCAGTAGTATGGGGACTAGCGGACAAGAGACCCAGTACTTC.

This clone was picked up one time. This chain joins TRBV3-1 (or the pseudogene TRBV3-2) and TRBJ2-1; 15 bases agree with TRBD2. Trimming at V came to 2 bases and at J to 7 bases, leaving 3 bases not matched to a gene. Germline assignment: CDR1 LGHDT and CDR2 YNNKEL (reference sequence). The CDR3 spans 16 residues. In DNA form, the CDR3 reads TGTGCCAGCAGCCAACGAGGGACTAGCGGGAGGAATGAGCAGTTCTTC. Translation gives CASSQRGTSGRNEQFF.

This rearrangement joins TRBV9 to TRBJ2-3; TRBD2 agrees at 10 bases. CDR1 SGDLS and CDR2 YYNGEE come from the germline V gene. V dropped 4 bases and J dropped 1; count of bases not matched to a gene: 3. CDR3 length: 15 residues. The CDR3 nucleotides are TGTGCCAGCAGCACCGGGACTAGCGGCACAGATACGCAGTATTTT. This codes for CASSTGTSGTDTQYF.

This chain links TRBV3-1 (or the pseudogene TRBV3-2) with TRBJ2-2; 10 positions match TRBD2. V lost 4 bases, J lost 1 base, and 3 bases stayed unmatched. This CDR3 comprises 16 residues. Germline assignment: CDR1 LGHDT and CDR2 YNNKEL (reference sequence). Written as DNA, the CDR3 is TGTGCCAGCAGCCCTACTAGCGGGGTGAACACCGGGGAGCTGTTTTTT. Amino acid sequence: CASSPTSGVNTGELFF.

The chain is built from TRBV6-4 and TRBJ2-1; TRBD2 aligns across 7 bases. Germline V gene sequence: CDR1 MRHNA, CDR2 SNTAGT. The CDR3 covers 16 residues. The J segment lost 7 bases and the V segment lost 0 bases, leaving 9 bases of the junction unmatched. CDR3 sequence: CASSDSIGAGANEQFF. The CDR3 DNA is TGTGCCAGCAGTGACTCGATTGGTGCGGGAGCAAATGAGCAGTTCTTC.

The chain uses TRBV12-3 or TRBV12-4 and TRBJ2-2, with D possibly being TRBD1 (6 bases). With 5 bases removed from V and 5 bases from J, the gap between germline ends came to 9 bases. The CDR3 has 13 residues. The chain's CDR3 is CASSAGATGELFF. The CDR3 DNA sequence: TGTGCCAGCAGTGCAGGGGCAACCGGGGAGCTGTTTTTT.

V and J are TRBV12-3 or TRBV12-4 and TRBJ2-5; D is uncertain. The CDR3 length is 13 residues. V lost 6 bases and J 0 bases, leaving 8 bases between the germline ends. The CDR3 spells CASSRSDQETQYF. The CDR3, as DNA: TGTGCCAGCAGCCGTAGTGACCAAGAGACCCAGTACTTC.

V usage is TRBV12-3 or TRBV12-4 and J usage is TRBJ1-5, with a possible D match to TRBD1 (5 bases). The CDR3 is 13 amino acids. Trimming pared 3 bases from V and 3 bases from J, leaving 6 bases between. The CDR3 region has the DNA TGTGCCAGCAGTTTGACAGACAATCAGCCCCAGCATTTT. This codes for CASSLTDNQPQHF.